The T cell receptor (beta chain) under discussion was sequenced for a study of blood T cell repertoires in COVID-19. Measured with immunoSEQ multiplex PCR; TCRdb has only the in-frame clones, and not every one. In the table there are some 350,000 clones, more than 75% of which are singletons. V dropped 2 bases and J dropped 7 bases, with 17 bases sitting between them. Germline V gene lookup returns CDR1 MNHEY and CDR2 SVGAGI. There are 16 residues in the CDR3. The source material was PBMCs or T cells enriched from blood (not recorded which). This clonotype was sampled from a woman aged 25 to 39 who had recovered from COVID-19. The J gene is TRBJ2-2, the V gene TRBV6-5; D uncertain. CDR3 residues: CASSYEPALSGGELFF. As DNA, the CDR3 is TGTGCCAGCAGTTACGAGCCTGCCCTCTCGGGCGGGGAGCTGTTTTTT.